This T cell receptor beta chain came from a study of T cell responses to AZD1222 COVID-19 vaccine (dated by TCRdb to 2020 to 2023). For the wider study: AZD1222 recipients given second doses at about 4 weeks or at about 12 weeks were pooled, since spike-specific TCR depth and breadth were not found to differ between the two schedules. TCR sequencing was performed for some 250 trial participants, of whom around 210 were given two doses of AZD1222 and around 25 were given two doses of MenACWY control vaccine. Trial participants were enrolled into age subgroups of 18-55, 56-69 and 70-plus years, which contained around 150, 29 and 61 TCR-sequenced participants, respectively.

The CDR3 regions of human TCRbeta chains were analyzed by immunosequencing. The authors' analysis ran thus. TCRs in the repertoires were matched against a reference library of SARS-CoV-2-specific TCRs that had been generated with the MIRA antigen-specificity platform. Breadth was defined as the fraction of unique TCRs that were SARS-CoV-2-associated, and depth was defined as the fraction of total T cells that were SARS-CoV-2-associated. Using the MIRA data, each spike-specific TCR was mapped to the spike region that the TCR reacts to and placed in a CD4 or CD8 class. Log10-transformed breadth and depth values were compared by one-way ANOVA with Sidak's multiple comparisons tests. TCRdb obtained this table from immuneACCESS and retained in-frame rearrangements with V and J assigned. These tables miss some clones; where compared with another copy, unresolved V genes account for less than half of the shortfall, and the remainder is unexplained. Clonal size and the V and J genes are those of that table, whereas D and trimming came from the DNA. The sample table holds roughly 120,000 clones, of which about 91% were seen once. The ten largest clones represent 4% to 6% of the sample.

Worth noting for this clone: Which antigen it targets is not known. No base qualities exist here, and no much larger clone lies one base off it.

General conclusions and limits of the study: Because no day 14 peak-response samples were available, the repertoires could be characterized only after the peak T cell response. Reportedly, close to half of the unique spike-specific TCRs recognized epitopes lying outside the regions that are mutated in the B.1.351 and B.1.1.7 variants. The 56-69-year group was small, and its depth increase did not reach significance, likely because of low power. Conclusions about previously exposed vaccinees were limited because only five to seven AZD1222 recipients were SARS-CoV-2 seropositive at baseline. Most participants were white British and females outnumbered males, and the authors suggested that clonal diversity may have been underestimated. CD4 TCRs associated with the vaccine covered the entire spike protein, and the dominant responses were in regions 160-218 and 743-854. A significant rise in spike-specific TCR breadth and depth was observed after two AZD1222 doses relative to day 0 and relative to MenACWY recipients.

There are 18 amino acids in the CDR3, from cysteine to phenylalanine inclusive. The CDR3 DNA has 54 bases and is translated from base 1. The trim is 6 bases for V and 2 bases for J, with a gap of 25 bases between the germline ends. The germline V gene yields MNHEY for CDR1 and SVGEGT for CDR2. This sample's time point label indicates: baseline before first vaccination. Samples from vaccinated people were obtained from the UK trials COV001 and COV002, which included a single-blind randomized controlled phase 2/3 trial of AZD1222 (ChAdOx1 nCoV-19) in healthy adults. For TCRbeta chain sequencing, PBMC samples from trial participants were taken at day 0 and at day 28 after the second dose.

The sample consisted of peripheral blood, taken on day 0 of AZD1222 vaccination. Rearrangement joined TRBV6-2 or TRBV6-3 to TRBJ1-1; a confident D gene designation cannot be given. This clonotype was sampled from an adult in good health. CDR3 protein: CASSKVAPGRLINTEAFF. The DNA is TGTGCCAGCAGCAAAGTCGCACCGGGCCGCCTCATAAACACTGAAGCTTTCTTT.